These T cell receptor beta chains were read from a single sample in a study of cytomegalovirus exposure and HLA in healthy donors. Method: immunoSEQ multiplex PCR; TCRdb's copy keeps in-frame clones and lacks some. In the table there are over 200,000 clones, about 85% of which are singletons. Sequencing was performed on PBMCs. All receptors derive from a human donor in good health. CDR3s include the opening cysteine and the closing phenylalanine or tryptophan.

TRBV5-1	15	TRBJ2-5	CASSLQGAEWETQYF
TRBV28	17	TRBJ2-6	CASSPQTGDSGANVLTF
TRBV18	15	TRBJ1-3	CASSPLDSSGNTIYF
TRBV6-5	15	TRBJ1-5	CASSSQGKSNQPQHF
TRBV4-1	18	TRBJ2-2	CASSQPSPPTANTGELFF
TRBV6-6	14	TRBJ2-5	CASSLPTKEETQYF
TRBV4-2	15	TRBJ2-5	CASSQQPSVEETQYF
TRBV30	13	TRBJ2-5	CAWSSQLQETQYF
TRBV7-8	17	TRBJ1-2	CASSTRLRQQTNYGYTF
TRBV5-4	16	TRBJ2-5	CASSSWTSGRASTQYF
TRBV5-1	19	TRBJ2-6	CASSLFGTSGSSGANVLTF
TRBV4-3	17	TRBJ2-1	CASSQDMGLAGGNEQFF
TRBV4-2	15	TRBJ1-3	CASTETGIGGNTIYF
TRBV27	15	NA	CASSLRGREPHEQYF
TRBV29-1	16	TRBJ2-3	CSVDLSGLTSTDTQYF
TRBV11-2	14	TRBJ1-2	CASRDRGLTIGYTF
TRBV25-1	15	TRBJ2-5	CASSEEEEIQETQYF
TRBV2	16	TRBJ2-1	CASKRLRSSSYNEQFF
TRBV5-1	15	TRBJ1-2	CASSQIGQTNYGYTF
TRBV19	13	TRBJ2-7	CASSITGVDEQYF
TRBV19	16	TRBJ2-5	CASSKGLAGGQETQYF
TRBV2	15	TRBJ2-1	CASTRRGLHYNEQFF
TRBV9	15	TRBJ2-5	CASSVAPDRQETQYF
TRBV6-1	15	TRBJ1-5	CASSVREVNNQPQHF
TRBV6-5	16	TRBJ1-4	CASSYRGRAPNEKLFF
TRBV7-9	15	TRBJ2-7	CSSSPTGHPPYEQYF
TRBV27	13	TRBJ2-7	CASRGLVVDEQYF
TRBV6-1	14	TRBJ2-3	CASSGRGGKDTQYF
TRBV4-1	13	TRBJ2-7	CASSQGLNYEQYF
TRBV9	13	TRBJ1-1	CASSQYRDAEAFF
TRBV30	14	TRBJ2-5	CAWRAGGDQETQYF
TRBV5-1	15	TRBJ2-5	CASSVGQGGLRDQYF
TRBV5-1	18	TRBJ2-3	CASSPGLAGATLTDTQYF
TRBV30	14	TRBJ2-3	CAWGPGQGTDTQYF
TRBV21-1	16	TRBJ2-7	CASSPWTGEFSYEQYF
TRBV4-1	17	TRBJ2-1	CASSQAGLNRRGNEQFF
TRBV7-9	15	TRBJ2-1	CASSFGLAGEDEQFF
TRBV5-1	15	TRBJ2-5	CASRAGGGFQETQYF
TRBV7-2	14	TRBJ2-4	CASSLDLAKNIQYF
TRBV7-9	16	TRBJ1-1	CASSLVYGTDNTEAFF
TRBV19	14	TRBJ1-2	CASMGDRTNYGYTF
TRBV5-1	14	TRBJ2-7	CASSLDRGVYEQYF
TRBV2	15	TRBJ1-5	CASSANRAYNQPQHF